The rows below give T cell receptor beta chains drawn from one sample of a study of blood T cell repertoires in COVID-19. TCRdb's copy holds only in-frame clones and misses some; the assay was immunoSEQ multiplex PCR. The table shows fewer than 60,000 clones, with approximately 87% occurring only once. Sequenced: peripheral blood. These receptors were taken from a man aged 50-59 years with acute or convalescent COVID-19. The CDR3 runs from the conserved cysteine through the conserved F or W. Each record gives: clone size, V gene, J gene, D gene, CDR3 protein, CDR3 DNA. D genes are given only for firm matches. Size is omitted from some rows. Given values are once, few, many or a class for expanded clones.

>.|TRBV5-1|TRBJ2-3|.
CASSFKGNADTQYF
TGCGCCAGCAGTTTTAAGGGGAATGCAGATACGCAGTATTTT
>.|TRBV5-6|TRBJ1-1|.
CASSFYPGDSTEAFF
TGTGCCAGCAGCTTTTACCCGGGTGACAGCACTGAAGCTTTCTTT
>.|TRBV5-4|TRBJ2-5|.
CASSMSETQYF
TGTGCCAGCAGCATGAGTGAGACCCAGTACTTC
>once|TRBV30|TRBJ1-6|TRBD1
CAWRLQGEGVSPLHF
TGTGCCTGGAGATTACAGGGGGAAGGGGTTTCACCCCTCCACTTT
>.|TRBV7-2|TRBJ1-5|.
CASSLSEGLNQPQHF
TGTGCCAGCAGCTTAAGCGAGGGACTCAATCAGCCCCAGCATTTT
>.|TRBV15|TRBJ1-2|.
CATSSRTVGYTF
TGTGCCACCAGCTCCCGGACAGTTGGCTACACCTTC
>.|TRBV7-8|TRBJ2-5|.
CASSSTDKETQYF
TGTGCCAGCAGCTCAACAGATAAAGAGACCCAGTACTTC
>.|TRBV13|TRBJ2-7|TRBD1
CASSWGQIDEQYF
TGTGCCAGCAGCTGGGGACAGATAGACGAGCAGTACTTC
>.|TRBV5-1|TRBJ2-1|.
CASSRTAGRLQFF
TGCGCCAGCAGCCGAACGGCGGGAAGGTTACAGTTCTTC
>few|TRBV4-2|TRBJ2-1|TRBD2
CASSQDPSGGANEQFF
TGTGCCAGCAGCCAAGACCCTAGCGGGGGGGCCAATGAGCAGTTCTTC
>.|TRBV27|TRBJ2-3|TRBD1
CASSWDREGTDTQYF
TGTGCCAGCAGTTGGGACAGAGAAGGCACAGATACGCAGTATTTT
>.|TRBV7-9|TRBJ1-1|TRBD1
CASSRRTGDTEAFF
TGTGCCAGCAGCCGCAGGACAGGAGACACTGAAGCTTTCTTT
>.|TRBV2|TRBJ2-1|.
CASTPGEYNEQFF
TGTGCCAGCACTCCGGGAGAGTACAATGAGCAGTTCTTC
>.|TRBV5-1|TRBJ2-3|.
CASSLQGGTTDTQYF
TGCGCCAGCAGCTTGCAGGGCGGGACTACAGATACGCAGTATTTT
>few|TRBV28|TRBJ2-4|.
CASSHPSNRHWPKNIQYF
TGTGCCAGCAGCCACCCATCTAACAGGCATTGGCCCAAAAACATTCAGTACTTC
>.|TRBV4-1|TRBJ2-5|TRBD1
CASSQGGGPETQYF
TGCGCCAGCAGCCAAGGAGGGGGCCCGGAGACCCAGTACTTC
>.|TRBV2|TRBJ2-5|.
CASSAPRVEETQYF
TGTGCCAGCAGTGCCCCCAGGGTGGAAGAGACCCAGTACTTC